The 19 T cell receptor beta chains given below trace back to one sample, sequenced in a study of T-cell reconstitution after alpha-beta-depleted transplantation in children. During its preparation, the TCRbeta library received unique molecular identifiers. TCRdb re-called the PCR reads through MiXCR, storing one row per CDR3 protein. The table records more than 200,000 distinct CDR3 sequences, about 8.8% of them present only once. The material sequenced was PBMCs from the stem cell graft donor, taken from the stem cell graft. Receptors originate from a human donor who donated a stem cell graft to a child with SCID.

Regarding this clonotype: A much more abundant neighbour one base away suggests this may be a read error. The CDR3: CANSQAANYGYTF. The CDR3 DNA follows: TGTGCCAACAGCCAAGCGGCTAACTATGGCTACACCTTC. The genes are TRBV3-1 and TRBJ1-2; D is ambiguous. Germline V CDR1 and CDR2: LGHDT, YNNKEL (reference sequence). The CDR3 is 13 amino acids.

The genes are TRBV2 and TRBJ2-2; D unresolved. Trimming took off 1 base at V and 6 bases at J, with 9 bases between the two ends. The CDR3 is 14 amino acids. Germline lookup yields CDR1 SNHLY and CDR2 FYNNEI. The CDR3 here is CASSEEGTAGELFF. DNA of the CDR3: TGTGCCAGCAGTGAAGAGGGAACAGCCGGGGAGCTGTTTTTT.

The table lists this clonotype with many counts. The rearrangement uses TRBV20-1 and TRBJ2-3; D perhaps matches TRBD2 (5 bases). Trimming took off 7 bases at V and 5 bases at J, with 13 bases between the two ends. The CDR3 covers 12 residues. Germline lookup yields CDR1 DFQATT and CDR2 SNEGSKA (reference sequence). CDR3 loop: CSGAMGRDTQYF. CDR3 DNA: TGCAGTGGTGCGATGGGGAGAGATACGCAGTATTTT.

The sample holds many counts of this clonotype. The chain couples TRBV5-1 to TRBJ2-7; the D gene is possibly TRBD1 (6 bases). The length of the CDR3 is 15 residues. CDR1 and CDR2 (germline): SGHRS, YFSETQ. Deletions cut 3 bases from V and 0 bases from J, with 13 bases between. This CDR3 reads CASSSEGGASYEQYF. CDR3 bases: TGCGCCAGCAGCTCAGAAGGGGGAGCCTCCTACGAGCAGTACTTC.

This clonotype occurred many times. V gene TRBV28 combines with J gene TRBJ2-7, with D perhaps assigned TRBD1 or TRBD2 (5 bases each). The V end lost 5 bases, the J end lost 6 bases, and 20 bases lay between the germline ends. Germline V gene data show CDR1 as MDHEN and CDR2 as SYDVKM. This CDR3 region has 15 residues. CDR3 loop: CASSSPGTSVREQYF. Here the CDR3 DNA reads TGTGCCAGCAGTAGTCCCGGGACCTCCGTACGCGAGCAGTACTTC.

This clonotype was seen ten or more times. The rearrangement uses TRBV7-9 and TRBJ2-7; D unresolved. The length of the CDR3 is 17 residues. Trimming removed 5 bases at V and 0 bases at J, with 20 bases between. Germline V gives CDR1 SEHNR, CDR2 FQNEAQ (reference sequence). DNA for the CDR3: TGTGCCAGCAGCGAAAAGAGACGCCAACCAAACTCCTACGAGCAGTACTTC. Translated, it gives CASSEKRRQPNSYEQYF.

This clonotype occurred many times. The CDR3 is CSARTADTEAFF. CDR3 in DNA: TGCAGTGCTAGGACAGCGGACACTGAAGCTTTCTTT. The chain combines TRBV20-1 with TRBJ1-1; possibly TRBD1 for D (5 bases). The CDR3 runs 12 residues. The V gene's germline CDR1 is DFQATT and CDR2 SNEGSKA (reference sequence). Trimming stripped 3 bases from V and 3 bases from J, with 8 bases between.

This clonotype has just a few counts. The CDR3 nucleotides read TGCAGCACGCGGCGCGGGCTGGATGAAAAACTGTTTTTT. Its translation is CSTRRGLDEKLFF. The chain is built from TRBV29-1 and TRBJ1-4; D is unclear. Looked up from germline, CDR1 is SQVTM and CDR2 is ANQGSEA. There are 13 residues in the CDR3. The V end lost 8 bases, the J end lost 6 bases, and 16 bases lay between the germline ends. Full variable domain (outside the CDR3, taken from reference TRBV29-1 and TRBJ1-4): SAVISQKPSRDICQRGTSLTIQCQVDSQVTMMFWYRQQPGQSLTLIATANQGSEATYESGFVIDKFPISRPNLTFSTLTVSNMSPEDSSIYLCSTRRGLDEKLFFGSGTQLSVL.

This clonotype was detected ten times or more. The rearrangement uses TRBV12-3 or TRBV12-4 and TRBJ1-2; perhaps TRBD1 as D (5 bases). V lost 6 bases to trimming and J lost 8 bases, with 10 bases between them. This CDR3 has 11 amino acids. DNA of the CDR3: TGTGCCAGCAGGGGACGTTGGGGCTACACCTTC. The encoded protein is CASRGRWGYTF.

This clonotype was seen many times. The V and J genes are TRBV20-1 and TRBJ1-2; D ambiguous. The CDR3 has 14 amino acids. The V and J ends lost 4 bases and 2 bases respectively, with 14 bases between them. Germline CDR1 and CDR2: DFQATT and SNEGSKA (reference sequence). This chain's CDR3 is CSANTHVRNYGYTF. The CDR3 nucleotides read TGCAGTGCTAACACCCATGTCAGGAACTATGGCTACACCTTC.

This clonotype was detected ten times or more. This sequence joins TRBV29-1 and TRBJ1-5; D ambiguous. The germline V gene has CDR1 SQVTM and CDR2 ANQGSEA. With 6 bases removed from V and 2 bases from J, the gap between germline ends came to 8 bases. This CDR3 is 12 amino acids long. CDR3 DNA: TGCAGCGTGCGCGAGGGCAATCAGCCCCAGCATTTT. Translating it yields CSVREGNQPQHF.

This clonotype was found many times. The rearrangement links TRBV9 to TRBJ2-5; D is possibly TRBD2 (5 bases). The CDR3 is made up of 13 amino acids. Germline V gene data show CDR1 as SGDLS and CDR2 as YYNGEE. Trimming stripped 0 bases from V and 7 bases from J, with 10 bases between. The DNA for the CDR3 is TGTGCCAGCAGCGTAGACGGACTCGGGACCCAGTACTTC. Its protein product is CASSVDGLGTQYF.

In the case of this clonotype: It may be a read error: a sequence one base away is much more abundant. The final CDR3 position lacks the conserved phenylalanine or tryptophan, pointing to a likely read error. The rearrangement uses TRBV18 and TRBJ1-5, with D uncertain. Germline V gene data show CDR1 as KGHSH and CDR2 as LQKENI. The CDR3 runs 17 residues. V was clipped by 0 bases and J by 0 bases, with 12 bases between them. The CDR3 spells CASSPPSGSLSNQPQHY. The CDR3, as DNA: TGTGCCAGCTCACCACCTTCCGGGAGCCTTAGCAATCAGCCCCAGCATTAT.

In its sample, this clonotype was seen many times. The V gene is TRBV5-1, the J gene TRBJ1-1; D is undetermined. The CDR3 extends over 14 amino acids. CDR1 and CDR2 from the germline V gene are SGHRS and YFSETQ. Trimming cost V 4 bases and J 1 base, with 11 bases left between them. CDR3 amino acids: CASSRYLSNTEAFF. The CDR3 region has the DNA TGCGCCAGCAGCCGGTATCTCTCGAACACTGAAGCTTTCTTT.

The chain combines TRBV5-4 with TRBJ2-5; no clear D gene. This CDR3 region has 14 residues. V lost 3 bases and J 4 bases, leaving 13 bases between the germline ends. From germline, CDR1 is SGHNT and CDR2 YYREEE (reference sequence). CDR3 sequence (DNA): TGTGCCAGCAGCTCTGGGCTCCTCGGAGAGACCCAGTACTTC. This sequence encodes CASSSGLLGETQYF.

The chain employs TRBV19 and TRBJ1-5; the D gene is possibly TRBD1 (6 bases). Looked up from germline, CDR1 is LNHDA and CDR2 is SQIVND (reference sequence). The CDR3 totals 15 residues. V was cut by 3 bases and J by 7 bases, with 16 bases left in between. CDR3 in amino acids: CASSMWARGIQPQHF. Here the CDR3 DNA reads TGTGCCAGTAGTATGTGGGCCAGGGGTATCCAGCCCCAGCATTTT.

The chain recombines TRBV5-6 with TRBJ1-2; TRBD1 matches at 8 bases. The CDR3 has 14 amino acids. Germline-derived CDR1 and CDR2 are SGHDT and YYEEEE. With 2 bases clipped from V and 4 bases from J, the junction kept 4 bases outside the gene matches. For the CDR3, the DNA is TGTGCCAGCAGCTTACCCGGGACAGGCTATGGCTACACCTTC. Protein sequence: CASSLPGTGYGYTF.

J is TRBJ2-7 and V is TRBV23-1; TRBD1 matches 7 bases. TRBV23-1 is flagged as an ORF with uncertain function. CDR3 length equals 14 residues. Unmatched junction bases numbered 4, after V lost 2 bases and J lost 3 bases. The chain's CDR3 is CASSQRDRYYEQYF. CDR3 DNA sequence: TGCGCCAGCAGTCAAAGGGACAGATACTACGAGCAGTACTTC.

This chain uses TRBV20-1 with TRBJ2-1; 10 positions match TRBD2. Germline trimming cut 1 base from V and 3 bases from J; bases unmatched to any gene: 15. Per germline, CDR1 DFQATT and CDR2 SNEGSKA (reference sequence). This CDR3 comprises 19 residues. The CDR3 region is CSARGKLAGEPGGYNEQFF. The CDR3, as DNA: TGCAGTGCTAGAGGGAAGCTAGCGGGGGAGCCGGGTGGCTACAATGAGCAGTTCTTC.